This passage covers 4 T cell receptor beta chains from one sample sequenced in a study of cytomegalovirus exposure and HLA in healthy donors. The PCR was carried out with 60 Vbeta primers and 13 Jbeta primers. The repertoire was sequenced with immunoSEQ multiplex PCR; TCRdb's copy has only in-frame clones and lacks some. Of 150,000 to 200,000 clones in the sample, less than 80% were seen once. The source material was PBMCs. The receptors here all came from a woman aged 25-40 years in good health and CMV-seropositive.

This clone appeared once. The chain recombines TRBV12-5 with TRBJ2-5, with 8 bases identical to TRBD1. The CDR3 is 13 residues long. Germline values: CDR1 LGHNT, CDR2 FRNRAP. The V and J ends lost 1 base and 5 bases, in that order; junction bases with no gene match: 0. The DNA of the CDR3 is TGTGCTAGTGGTTTGGGACAGGGGGAGACCCAGTACTTC. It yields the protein CASGLGQGETQYF.

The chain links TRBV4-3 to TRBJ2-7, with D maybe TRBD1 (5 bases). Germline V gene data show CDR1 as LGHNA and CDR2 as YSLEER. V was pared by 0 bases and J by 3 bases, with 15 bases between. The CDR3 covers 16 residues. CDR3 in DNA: TGCGCCAGCAGCCAAGATCGAAGGGGTGAGCGCTACGAGCAGTACTTC. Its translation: CASSQDRRGERYEQYF.

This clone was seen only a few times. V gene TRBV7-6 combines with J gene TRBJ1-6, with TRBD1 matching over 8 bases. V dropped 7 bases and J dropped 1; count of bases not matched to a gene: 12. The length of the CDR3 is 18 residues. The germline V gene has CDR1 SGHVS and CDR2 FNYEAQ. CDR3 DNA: TGTGCCAGCATCGAGACGAGAGGGGACAGGTCCTATAATTCACCCCTCCACTTT. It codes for CASIETRGDRSYNSPLHF.

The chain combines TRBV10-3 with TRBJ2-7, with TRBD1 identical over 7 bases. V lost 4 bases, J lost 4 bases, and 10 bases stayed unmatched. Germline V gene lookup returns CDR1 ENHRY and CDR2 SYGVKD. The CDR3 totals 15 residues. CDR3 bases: TGTGCCATCAGTGGGCCCAGGGGGTTAAGGTACGAGCAGTACTTC. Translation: CAISGPRGLRYEQYF.